The 27 T cell receptor beta chains below were found in one sample sequenced in a study of shared clonotypes between healthy human individuals. Here immunoSEQ multiplex PCR was the method, and the copy in TCRdb shows in-frame clones only, minus some. The data show 1.5 million to 2.5 million clones, approximately 94% seen once. CD45RO-negative cells were positively selected for CCR7, leaving out terminally differentiated effector memory CD45RA+ cells. The sequenced material came from naive CD8+ T cells sorted from blood. The source is a man aged 18 to 30 in good health.

The J gene is TRBJ2-3, the V gene TRBV10-1; D gene unclear. Trimming stripped 0 bases from V and 6 bases from J, with 7 bases between. Germline values: CDR1 WNHNN, CDR2 SYGVQD (reference sequence). This CDR3 is built from 13 residues. In DNA form, the CDR3 reads TGCGCCAGCAGTGAGTCGGGTGTTGATACGCAGTATTTT. This encodes CASSESGVDTQYF.

The chain carries TRBV11-2 and TRBJ2-7; D is possibly TRBD2 (5 bases). CDR1 is SGHAT and CDR2 is FQNNGV in the germline V gene. This CDR3 is 16 amino acids long. The V and J ends lost 2 bases and 0 bases respectively, with 14 bases between them. The CDR3 here is CASSLSPERNSYEQYF. In DNA, the CDR3 is TGTGCCAGCAGCTTAAGCCCCGAGCGGAACTCCTACGAGCAGTACTTC.

The chain uses TRBV13 and TRBJ2-2, with TRBD1 matching 7 bases. There are 17 residues in the CDR3. Germline V gene sequence: CDR1 PRHDT, CDR2 FYEKMQ (reference sequence). The J segment lost 3 bases and the V segment lost 5 bases, leaving 12 bases of the junction unmatched. The CDR3 loop is CASSLLDRASDTGELFF. The CDR3 region has the DNA TGTGCCAGCAGCCTACTCGACAGGGCCTCGGACACCGGGGAGCTGTTTTTT. The full variable domain, rest sourced from reference TRBV13 and TRBJ2-2, is AAGVIQSPRHLIKEKRETATLKCYPIPRHDTVYWYQQGPGQDPQFLISFYEKMQSDKGSIPDRFSAQQFSDYHSELNMSSLELGDSALYFCASSLLDRASDTGELFFGEGSRLTVL.

V usage is TRBV4-1 and J usage is TRBJ2-1; D gene unclear. V was cut by 1 base and J by 12 bases, with 16 bases left in between. Germline loops: CDR1 MGHRA, CDR2 YSYEKL. The CDR3 contains 14 residues. The CDR3: CASSQVALWMGQFF. CDR3 DNA: TGCGCCAGCAGCCAAGTCGCCCTGTGGATGGGGCAGTTCTTC.

The V gene is TRBV6-6, the J gene TRBJ2-7; D possibly corresponds to TRBD2 (5 bases). V was trimmed by 6 bases and J by 5 bases, leaving 17 bases between them. CDR3 length: 14 amino acids. Germline V gene lookup returns CDR1 MNHNY and CDR2 SVGAGI (reference sequence). This CDR3 is CASSHGVWSDEQYF. In nucleotides, the CDR3 is TGTGCCAGCAGCCACGGGGTTTGGTCGGACGAGCAGTACTTC.

This rearrangement joins TRBV13 to TRBJ1-2; 7 nucleotides align to TRBD1. Germline V gene data show CDR1 as PRHDT and CDR2 as FYEKMQ (reference sequence). This CDR3 is 14 amino acids long. V lost 5 bases to trimming and J lost 8 bases; unmatched junction nucleotides: 11. CDR3 loop: CASSPRTGLEGYTF. CDR3 coding DNA: TGTGCCAGCAGCCCCCGGACAGGTCTTGAGGGCTACACCTTC.

The genes are TRBV27 and TRBJ1-2; 10 nucleotides align to TRBD1. Trimming at V came to 5 bases and at J to 5 bases, leaving 8 bases not matched to a gene. The CDR3 is 15 residues long. Germline assignment: CDR1 MNHEY and CDR2 SMNVEV (reference sequence). CDR3 in amino acids: CASSPKGQGRYGYTF. The CDR3 coding sequence is TGTGCCAGCAGTCCAAAGGGACAGGGGAGGTATGGCTACACCTTC.

This sequence joins TRBV2 and TRBJ2-1; 7 positions match TRBD1. Per the germline V gene, CDR1 is SNHLY and CDR2 is FYNNEI. The V segment lost 8 bases and the J segment 1 base; nucleotides outside the gene matches: 5. This CDR3 contains 14 residues. Here the CDR3 reads CASWAGGSYNEQFF. CDR3 sequence (DNA): TGTGCCAGCTGGGCAGGGGGATCCTACAATGAGCAGTTCTTC.

This CDR3 reads CASGERSSTDTQYF. The CDR3 region has the DNA TGTGCCAGCGGGGAAAGGTCCAGCACAGATACGCAGTATTTT. The genes are TRBV2 and TRBJ2-3; unclear D gene. CDR3 length equals 14 residues. CDR1 is SNHLY, CDR2 FYNNEI, per germline. Trimming left V 8 bases short and J 0 bases short, with 12 bases between. Filled out from reference TRBV2 and TRBJ2-3, the complete variable domain reads EPEVTQTPSHQVTQMGQEVILRCVPISNHLYFYWYRQILGQKVEFLVSFYNNEISEKSEIFDDQFSVERPDGSNFTLKIRSTKLEDSAMYFCASGERSSTDTQYFGPGTRLTVL.

This sequence joins TRBV27 and TRBJ2-1; D may be TRBD1 or TRBD2 (5 bases each). CDR1 and CDR2 from the germline V gene are MNHEY and SMNVEV (reference sequence). The CDR3 is 17 residues long. The V and J ends lost 0 bases and 0 bases respectively, with 12 bases between them. For the CDR3, the DNA is TGTGCCAGCAGTTTATCCGGGGCAGGTGACTCCTACAATGAGCAGTTCTTC. Translating gives CASSLSGAGDSYNEQFF.

This chain uses TRBV4-1 with TRBJ2-7; 10 bases line up with TRBD2. The CDR3 spans 16 residues. With 0 bases clipped from V and 2 bases from J, the junction kept 4 bases outside the gene matches. The germline V gene has CDR1 MGHRA and CDR2 YSYEKL. The CDR3, as DNA: TGCGCCAGCAGCCAAGAGGGAGCGGGAGGGCCCTACGAGCAGTACTTC. It yields the protein CASSQEGAGGPYEQYF.

The chain joins TRBV27 to TRBJ2-7, with D unresolved. Trimming took off 3 bases at V and 0 bases at J, with 12 bases between the two ends. Germline V gene lookup returns CDR1 MNHEY and CDR2 SMNVEV (reference sequence). The CDR3 sequence is 15 residues long. CDR3 sequence: CASSFQALSSYEQYF. CDR3 in DNA: TGTGCCAGCAGTTTCCAGGCATTGAGCTCCTACGAGCAGTACTTC.

This clone came up a few times. The chain employs TRBV10-2 and TRBJ1-6; D gene uncertain. Germline V lookup: CDR1 WSHSY, CDR2 SAAADI. This CDR3 comprises 13 residues. V lost 8 bases and J lost 8, with 13 bases in between. CDR3 in DNA: TGCGCCAGCTGTGGGGAACGGGATTCACCCCTCCACTTT. This sequence encodes CASCGERDSPLHF.

The gene calls are TRBV28 and TRBJ1-1; TRBD1 aligns across 8 bases. The ends lost 3 bases at V and 6 bases at J; junction bases unmatched: 3. This CDR3 is built from 13 residues. Germline-derived CDR1 and CDR2 are MDHEN and SYDVKM. DNA for the CDR3: TGTGCCAGCAGTTTTTGGGACAGGCCTGAAGCTTTCTTT. This gives the protein CASSFWDRPEAFF.

This clone was recorded only once. This chain connects TRBV30 to TRBJ2-5; D might be TRBD1 (6 bases). The V end was cut by 0 bases, the J end by 5 bases, with 13 bases between. The germline V gene encodes CDR1 GTSNPN and CDR2 SVGIG (reference sequence). The CDR3 has 14 amino acids. The chain's CDR3 is CAWSVGQGWETQYF. DNA for the CDR3: TGTGCCTGGAGTGTAGGGCAGGGGTGGGAGACCCAGTACTTC.

Notes on this clone: Within the sample, other DNA sequences also encode this same CDR3. This CDR3 is CASSVVVTDTQYF. As DNA, the CDR3 is TGTGCCAGCAGCGTAGTAGTTACGGATACGCAGTATTTT. This chain connects TRBV9 to TRBJ2-3; D remains unclear. CDR1 and CDR2 (germline): SGDLS, YYNGEE. V gave up 0 bases and J gave up 6 bases, with 8 bases separating them. This CDR3 has 13 residues.

On this clone itself: At the DNA level, this CDR3 is encoded by other sequences in the same sample as well. The rearrangement links TRBV7-9 to TRBJ2-7, with D tentatively TRBD2 (5 bases). The CDR3 runs 14 residues. The germline V gene has CDR1 SEHNR and CDR2 FQNEAQ (reference sequence). V was cut by 4 bases and J by 0 bases, with 10 bases left in between. The CDR3 loop reads CASSSPGSSYEQYF. The CDR3 DNA is TGTGCCAGCAGCTCCCCGGGAAGCTCCTACGAGCAGTACTTC.

The sample holds one count of this clone. Distinct nucleotide sequences in the sample also encode this CDR3. The genes are TRBV6-5 and TRBJ2-7; D is unclear. The V and J ends lost 2 bases and 3 bases respectively, with 8 bases between them. The CDR3 has 13 residues. Germline lookup yields CDR1 MNHEY and CDR2 SVGAGI. The CDR3 nucleotides read TGTGCCAGCAGTTACGGGTCCGGCTACGAGCAGTACTTC. Protein sequence: CASSYGSGYEQYF.

This chain links TRBV4-1 with TRBJ2-7; a possible D gene is TRBD1 (5 bases). This CDR3 is built from 14 residues. Germline V CDR1 and CDR2: MGHRA, YSYEKL. Trimming cost V 4 bases and J 6 bases, with 16 bases left between them. The CDR3 is CASSLGVAQGEQYF. The CDR3 coding sequence is TGCGCCAGCAGCCTAGGAGTTGCTCAGGGCGAGCAGTACTTC.

The chain has TRBV27 and TRBJ2-7; maybe TRBD1 (5 bases). CDR3 length: 15 residues. Germline V CDR1 and CDR2: MNHEY, SMNVEV (reference sequence). V lost 8 bases, J lost 4 bases, and 21 bases lay in between. CDR3 bases: TGTGCCAGCGCCGGAGTGGGGCAGGGCGTGTACGAGCAGTACTTC. This codes for CASAGVGQGVYEQYF.

The J gene is TRBJ2-2, the V gene TRBV6-6; 7 nucleotides line up with TRBD1. J lost 4 bases, V lost 5 bases, and 10 bases had no gene match. The CDR3 is made up of 16 amino acids. The germline gives CDR1 MNHNY, CDR2 SVGAGI (reference sequence). The CDR3 region is CASSHDRVSATGELFF. For the CDR3, the DNA is TGTGCCAGCAGTCACGACAGGGTTTCGGCCACCGGGGAGCTGTTTTTT.

CDR3 in amino acids: CASSLYWNTEAFF. CDR3 sequence (DNA): TGTGCCAGCAGCCTCTACTGGAACACTGAAGCTTTCTTT. The V gene is TRBV11-2, the J gene TRBJ1-1; D is undetermined. This CDR3 has 13 residues. Germline assignment: CDR1 SGHAT and CDR2 FQNNGV. The V gene lost 5 bases and the J gene lost 1 base, with 8 bases spanning the gap.

This rearrangement joins TRBV6-5 to TRBJ1-2, with 9 bases aligning to TRBD1. CDR1 is MNHEY and CDR2 is SVGAGI in the germline V gene. V lost 5 bases, J lost 2 bases, and 3 bases stayed unmatched. The CDR3 length is 14 residues. The CDR3 region has the DNA TGTGCCAGCAGTGAAGGACAGGGGAACTATGGCTACACCTTC. This encodes CASSEGQGNYGYTF.

The chain links TRBV4-1 to TRBJ1-6, with D uncertain. CDR1 and CDR2 from the germline V gene are MGHRA and YSYEKL. CDR3 length: 13 residues. The V end was cut by 1 base, the J end by 8 bases, with 6 bases between. Written as DNA, the CDR3 is TGCGCCAGCAGCCAAGGAGGGTATTCACCCCTCCACTTT. Residues: CASSQGGYSPLHF.

Points on this clone: This specimen includes other DNA sequences encoding the same CDR3. This sequence joins TRBV27 and TRBJ2-2; D may be TRBD2 (6 bases). The germline CDR1 and CDR2 sequences are MNHEY and SMNVEV (reference sequence). V shed 4 bases and J shed 1 base, with 7 bases lying between them. The length of the CDR3 is 14 residues. CDR3 bases: TGTGCCAGCAGTTGGGGGGAGAACACCGGGGAGCTGTTTTTT. Its translation is CASSWGENTGELFF.

The rearrangement joins TRBV19 to TRBJ2-7; D call uncertain. The CDR3 has 15 amino acids. V shed 3 bases and J shed 2 bases, with 14 bases lying between them. Per germline, CDR1 LNHDA and CDR2 SQIVND (reference sequence). CDR3 protein: CASSILPGSTYEQYF. In nucleotides, the CDR3 is TGTGCCAGTAGTATTCTCCCAGGCTCTACCTACGAGCAGTACTTC.

The chain carries TRBV7-9 and TRBJ1-2, with D possibly being TRBD1 (5 bases). Per germline, CDR1 SEHNR and CDR2 FQNEAQ (reference sequence). The CDR3 contains 18 residues. V lost 7 bases and J lost 8, with 32 bases in between. The CDR3 sequence is CASISTREIVTQEAGYTF. The CDR3 DNA is TGTGCCAGCATTTCGACCAGGGAGATAGTGACCCAAGAGGCCGGCTACACCTTC.